The next 8 T cell receptor beta chains were all read from a single sample in a study of T cells in Graves' hyperthyroidism and ophthalmopathy. RNA transcripts gave rise to amplified TCR beta CDR3 regions. The TCR CDR3 first-round RT-PCR relied on the HTBI primer set. TCRdb fed the multiplex PCR reads into MiXCR, producing one record per CDR3 protein. The sample carries 300,000 to 500,000 distinct CDR3 sequences, roughly 13% recorded once. The sample consisted of blood. These receptors were taken from a man aged 45 to 65 with Graves' ophthalmopathy.

This sequence joins TRBV5-1 and TRBJ2-3, with 8 nucleotides matching TRBD2. V lost 2 bases, J lost 5 bases, and 4 bases stayed unmatched. The CDR3 has 14 amino acids. Germline V lookup: CDR1 SGHRS, CDR2 YFSETQ. DNA of the CDR3: TGCGCCAGCAGCTTAGACGGGAGGGAAGATACGCAGTATTTT. Encoded protein: CASSLDGREDTQYF.

There are many counts of this clonotype. The chain combines TRBV28 with TRBJ2-1; TRBD1 might be the D (6 bases). The CDR3 is made up of 15 amino acids. CDR1 is MDHEN, CDR2 SYDVKM, per germline. The V gene lost 5 bases and the J gene lost 3 bases, with 14 bases spanning the gap. In DNA, the CDR3 is TGTGCCAGCAGTGGGTACAGGGACGGCTACAATGAGCAGTTCTTC. Its translation is CASSGYRDGYNEQFF.

In its sample, this clonotype was seen many times. The J gene is TRBJ2-3, the V gene TRBV3-1; tentative D call: TRBD2 (5 bases). In germline, CDR1 is LGHDT, CDR2 YNNKEL (reference sequence). CDR3 length equals 16 residues. Trimming cost V 1 base and J 2 bases, with 13 bases left between them. CDR3 in amino acids: CASSQGAGAATDTQYF. The CDR3, as DNA: TGTGCCAGCAGCCAAGGGGCAGGAGCGGCCACAGATACGCAGTATTTT.

This clonotype has ten or more counts. CDR3 loop: CASSRTEDQPQHF. DNA for the CDR3: TGTGCCAGCTCAAGGACAGAGGATCAGCCCCAGCATTTT. This chain joins TRBV18 and TRBJ1-5, with D perhaps matching TRBD1 (6 bases). The CDR3 spans 13 residues. Germline loops: CDR1 KGHSH, CDR2 LQKENI. V lost 5 bases and J lost 5, with 10 bases in between.

V and J are TRBV20-1 and TRBJ2-1, with 9 nucleotides matching TRBD2. Germline V gives CDR1 DFQATT, CDR2 SNEGSKA (reference sequence). V gave up 6 bases and J gave up 7 bases; unmatched junction bases: 16. This CDR3 is 16 amino acids long. The DNA of the CDR3 is TGCAGTGCCCTGAAACGCGGGGGGGCCCAGGTTAATGAGCAGTTCTTC. Its protein is CSALKRGGAQVNEQFF.

The table lists this clonotype with many counts. This rearrangement joins TRBV2 to TRBJ2-3; 7 bases are shared with TRBD2. From germline, CDR1 is SNHLY and CDR2 FYNNEI. The ends lost 6 bases at V and 8 bases at J; junction bases unmatched: 14. CDR3 size: 15 residues. CDR3 residues: CASRGGLGVGLTQYF. In nucleotides, the CDR3 is TGTGCCAGCAGGGGTGGACTAGGAGTCGGGCTTACGCAGTATTTT. Based on the CDR3 plus reference TRBV2 and TRBJ2-3, the full variable domain is EPEVTQTPSHQVTQMGQEVILRCVPISNHLYFYWYRQILGQKVEFLVSFYNNEISEKSEIFDDQFSVERPDGSNFTLKIRSTKLEDSAMYFCASRGGLGVGLTQYFGPGTRLTVL.

This clonotype has at least ten counts. This chain joins TRBV29-1 and TRBJ2-7; 9 nucleotides align to TRBD2. V was pared by 0 bases and J by 0 bases, with 6 bases of the junction left unmatched. Germline lookup yields CDR1 SQVTM and CDR2 ANQGSEA. The CDR3 has 16 amino acids. CDR3 region: CSVEDTASGNSYEQYF. DNA of the CDR3: TGCAGCGTTGAAGATACCGCTAGCGGGAACTCCTACGAGCAGTACTTC.

A few counts support this clonotype. The chain joins TRBV7-9 to TRBJ2-5, with D possibly matching TRBD1 (5 bases). Trimming took off 4 bases at V and 7 bases at J, with 16 bases between the two ends. The CDR3 totals 14 residues. The germline gives CDR1 SEHNR, CDR2 FQNEAQ (reference sequence). This CDR3 is CASSSGDSRRTQYF. Here the CDR3 DNA reads TGTGCCAGCAGCTCTGGTGACAGTAGAAGGACCCAGTACTTC. The variable domain in full, with the rest retrieved from reference TRBV7-9 and TRBJ2-5, is DTGVSQNPRHKITKRGQNVTFRCDPISEHNRLYWYRQTLGQGPEFLTYFQNEAQLEKSRLLSDRFSAERPKGSFSTLEIQRTEQGDSAMYLCASSSGDSRRTQYFGPGTRLLVL.